This TCR beta chain was retrieved from a study of neoadjuvant anti-PD-1 for oral cavity cancer. Clones were sequenced by immunoSEQ multiplex PCR, and TCRdb holds only the in-frame ones, with some missing. Among 13,000 to 15,000 clones listed, roughly 70% were seen once. The germline V gene encodes CDR1 MRHNA and CDR2 SNTAGT. V lost 6 bases, J lost 0 bases, and 6 bases lay in between. The CDR3 length is 13 residues. The sequences come from PBMCs, collected before nivolumab (anti-PD-1) treatment. This chain joins TRBV6-4 and TRBJ1-5; D ambiguous. The TCR originated in a person aged 35-79 years with oral cavity squamous cell carcinoma. DNA for the CDR3: TGTGCCAGCAGCTCCGATAGCAATCAGCCCCAGCATTTT. The encoded protein is CASSSDSNQPQHF.